The 5 T cell receptor beta chains below all came from one sample that was sequenced in a study of CD8+ T cells in alopecia areata. Sample treatment: oral pan-JAK inhibitor, 5-10 mg twice daily. Extracted RNA was reverse transcribed into cDNA, the sequencing template. Assay used: immunoSEQ multiplex PCR; TCRdb lists only in-frame clones, some missing. The sample lists about 120,000 clones; roughly 63% were seen once. The source material was CD8+ T cells sorted from blood, sampled at week 4, from a patient treated with tofacitinib. The receptors were sampled from a human donor with alopecia areata.

The chain joins TRBV25-1 to TRBJ1-2; no clear D. Trimming left V 1 base short and J 13 bases short, with 16 bases between. The length of the CDR3 is 13 residues. Germline lookup yields CDR1 MGHDK and CDR2 SYGVNS. The CDR3 nucleotides read TGTGCCAGCAGTGAATCCCTGCTTCCGGTTCTCACCTTC. The encoded protein is CASSESLLPVLTF.

The chain recombines TRBV13 with TRBJ2-7, with D uncertain. Germline values: CDR1 PRHDT, CDR2 FYEKMQ (reference sequence). The V gene lost 1 base and the J gene lost 0 bases, with 10 bases spanning the gap. CDR3 size: 15 residues. The CDR3 loop reads CASSLALRSSYEQYF. The CDR3 DNA reads TGTGCCAGCAGCTTAGCCCTACGCAGCTCCTACGAGCAGTACTTC. Full variable domain (outside the CDR3, taken from reference TRBV13 and TRBJ2-7): AAGVIQSPRHLIKEKRETATLKCYPIPRHDTVYWYQQGPGQDPQFLISFYEKMQSDKGSIPDRFSAQQFSDYHSELNMSSLELGDSALYFCASSLALRSSYEQYFGPGTRLTVT.

Only one count was recorded for this clone. CDR3 loop: CASSPTTGHYEQYF. The CDR3 DNA reads TGTGCCAGCAGCCCCACGACAGGGCACTACGAGCAGTACTTC. The rearrangement uses TRBV7-9 and TRBJ2-7, with 7 bases lining up with TRBD1. CDR3 size: 14 residues. Germline trimming cut 5 bases from V and 3 bases from J; bases unmatched to any gene: 7. The germline CDR1 and CDR2 sequences are SEHNR and FQNEAQ (reference sequence).

The chain recombines TRBV9 with TRBJ1-2; TRBD1 agrees at 7 bases. The CDR3 has 15 amino acids. Per the germline V gene, CDR1 is SGDLS and CDR2 is YYNGEE. J lost 2 bases, V lost 2 bases, and 6 bases had no gene match. The CDR3 sequence is CASSVGGQRNYGYTF. The CDR3 DNA sequence: TGTGCCAGCAGCGTTGGGGGACAGCGAAACTATGGCTACACCTTC.

The chain is built from TRBV5-4 and TRBJ2-5; a weak D match, TRBD1 (7 bases). Trimming took 0 bases from V and 3 from J, leaving 12 bases between them. This CDR3 comprises 15 residues. Germline loops: CDR1 SGHNT, CDR2 YYREEE (reference sequence). The CDR3 region is CASSLAGGLEETQYF. Here the CDR3 DNA reads TGTGCCAGCAGCTTGGCAGGGGGGTTGGAAGAGACCCAGTACTTC.